The 4 T cell receptor beta chains reported below all come from one sample, sequenced in a study of blood T cell repertoires in COVID-19. Data came from immunoSEQ multiplex PCR; TCRdb stores just in-frame clones and leaves some out. The sample holds around 270,000 clones; more than 90% are singletons and the top ten take under 3%. Material for sequencing was peripheral blood. The source of these receptors is a person aged 18 to 35 with COVID-19, enrolled during active disease.

The J gene is TRBJ1-5, the V gene TRBV6-1; D uncertain. Between the trimmed V and J ends, which lost 2 bases and 6 bases, there was a span of 5 bases. CDR3 length: 12 amino acids. Germline CDR1 MNHNS, CDR2 SASEGT. For the CDR3, the DNA is TGTGCCAGCAGTGAATGGGCTCAGCCCCAGCATTTT. Its protein product is CASSEWAQPQHF.

This clone showed up just once. The chain links TRBV28 to TRBJ1-1; TRBD1 agrees at 7 bases. V lost 4 bases, J lost 1 base, and 0 bases stayed unmatched. The CDR3 sequence is 13 residues long. Germline V lookup: CDR1 MDHEN, CDR2 SYDVKM. This CDR3 reads CASSWTGNTEAFF. The CDR3 DNA follows: TGTGCCAGCAGTTGGACAGGGAACACTGAAGCTTTCTTT.

This sequence joins TRBV2 and TRBJ2-5; D is unresolved. Germline lookup yields CDR1 SNHLY and CDR2 FYNNEI. Trimming left V 2 bases short and J 2 bases short, with 6 bases between. CDR3 length: 13 amino acids. CDR3 coding DNA: TGTGCCAGCAGTGAATGGCGGCAAGAGACCCAGTACTTC. It encodes CASSEWRQETQYF.

This rearrangement joins TRBV6-5 to TRBJ2-5; TRBD2 matches at 13 bases. Germline CDR1 reads MNHEY; CDR2 reads SVGAGI. The CDR3 covers 14 residues. V dropped 10 bases and J dropped 6; count of bases not matched to a gene: 8. In DNA, the CDR3 is TGTGCCACCCGACTAGCGGGAGGAATAAAGACCCAGTACTTC. Translation gives CATRLAGGIKTQYF.